These 14 T cell receptor beta chains were sequenced from one sample in a study of cytomegalovirus exposure and HLA in healthy donors. In the PCR, 60 Vbeta and 13 Jbeta primers were used. TCRdb keeps only in-frame clones here, not all; method: immunoSEQ multiplex PCR. The sample contains some 150,000 clones, approximately 77% of which appear only once. Sample: PBMCs. These receptor sequences come from a woman in her thirties or forties in good health and CMV-seronegative.

This clone has a single count. V is TRBV27 and J is TRBJ1-2, with D unresolved. The CDR3 loop spans 15 amino acids. Germline assignment: CDR1 MNHEY and CDR2 SMNVEV (reference sequence). Trimming took 1 base from V and 4 from J, leaving 13 bases between them. CDR3 residues: CASSLWAGGSYGYTF. The CDR3 nucleotides read TGTGCCAGCAGTTTATGGGCCGGAGGGAGCTATGGCTACACCTTC.

About this clone itself: The sample has other DNA sequences that encode this CDR3 too. This chain joins TRBV5-5 and TRBJ1-2, with D possibly matching TRBD1 (5 bases). Trimming left V 3 bases short and J 0 bases short, with 9 bases between. The CDR3 has 14 amino acids. The germline gives CDR1 SGHKS, CDR2 YYEKEE (reference sequence). The CDR3 DNA reads TGTGCCAGCAGCTCTGACAGTACTAACTATGGCTACACCTTC. This encodes CASSSDSTNYGYTF.

This chain connects TRBV4-1 to TRBJ2-7, with TRBD1 identical over 8 bases. The CDR3 length is 15 residues. V was clipped by 4 bases and J by 4 bases; unmatched bases: 9. The germline V gene has CDR1 MGHRA and CDR2 YSYEKL. The CDR3 protein is CASSPPDRDPYEQYF. Written as DNA, the CDR3 is TGCGCCAGCAGCCCCCCGGACAGGGACCCTTACGAGCAGTACTTC.

On this clone itself: Other DNA sequences of this sample code for an identical CDR3. V is TRBV29-1 and J is TRBJ1-1; maybe TRBD1 (5 bases). V gave up 4 bases and J gave up 2 bases, with 8 bases separating them. Germline assignment: CDR1 SQVTM and CDR2 ANQGSEA. This CDR3 comprises 12 residues. In DNA form, the CDR3 reads TGCAGCGTTGCGGGGGGAAACACTGAAGCTTTCTTT. Its protein is CSVAGGNTEAFF.

The chain carries TRBV7-2 and TRBJ1-2, with 9 positions matching TRBD1. The V gene's germline CDR1 is SGHTA and CDR2 FQGNSA. V lost 6 bases and J lost 8; bases outside the gene matches: 7. The CDR3 extends over 13 amino acids. CDR3 amino acids: CASSLAGQGGYTF. The CDR3 bases are TGTGCCAGCAGTCTTGCGGGACAGGGCGGCTACACCTTC.

The chain has TRBV7-2 and TRBJ1-3; the D is unclear. With 4 bases removed from V and 2 bases from J, the gap between germline ends came to 12 bases. The germline V gene has CDR1 SGHTA and CDR2 FQGNSA. The CDR3 loop spans 15 amino acids. The CDR3 reads CASSSALSAGNTIYF. The CDR3 region has the DNA TGTGCCAGCAGCTCAGCCTTGAGTGCTGGAAACACCATATATTTT.

This chain uses TRBV11-1 with TRBJ2-7, with a possible D match to TRBD1 (7 bases). The CDR3 has 15 residues. Germline V gene sequence: CDR1 SGHAT, CDR2 FQDESV (reference sequence). Between the trimmed V and J ends, which lost 3 bases and 3 bases, there was a span of 15 bases. The CDR3 region has the DNA TGTGCCAGCAGCTTTAGGGGGGACAGAAACTACGAGCAGTACTTC. It translates to CASSFRGDRNYEQYF.

The chain joins TRBV4-1 to TRBJ2-3, with D perhaps matching TRBD2 (7 bases). This CDR3 spans 16 amino acids. Germline-derived CDR1 and CDR2 are MGHRA and YSYEKL. The V end was cut by 4 bases, the J end by 4 bases, with 18 bases between. The CDR3 region has the DNA TGCGCCAGCAGCCTAGGCCCCCGGGGGGCGGCAGATACGCAGTATTTT. Protein: CASSLGPRGAADTQYF.

This chain links TRBV5-1 with TRBJ1-2; 8 bases match TRBD1. The CDR3 totals 13 residues. The germline CDR1 and CDR2 sequences are SGHRS and YFSETQ. J gave up 8 bases and V 6 bases, and 9 bases lay outside the gene matches. CDR3 sequence reads: CASTPTGEVGYTF. The CDR3 coding sequence is TGCGCCAGCACCCCGACAGGGGAGGTCGGCTACACCTTC.

The chain employs TRBV6-1 and TRBJ2-7; TRBD1 agrees at 7 bases. There are 14 residues in the CDR3. Germline CDR1 is MNHNS and CDR2 is SASEGT. The trim removed 1 base at V and 4 bases at J, leaving 4 bases unmatched. The CDR3 loop reads CASSEVNRGYEQYF. The CDR3 nucleotides read TGTGCCAGCAGTGAAGTGAACAGGGGTTACGAGCAGTACTTC.

This clone occurred a few times. The chain recombines TRBV7-8 with TRBJ2-1; TRBD2 aligns across 9 bases. There are 17 residues in the CDR3. Germline loops: CDR1 SGHVS, CDR2 FQNEAQ. Trimming removed 0 bases from V and 0 bases from J; junction bases left unmatched: 3. CDR3 sequence reads: CASSLAAGGSSYNEQFF. The CDR3 bases are TGTGCCAGCAGCTTAGCTGCGGGAGGGAGCTCCTACAATGAGCAGTTCTTC.

The gene calls are TRBV6-6 and TRBJ2-7; TRBD1 is a possible D gene (7 bases). V was shortened by 4 bases and J by 7 bases, with 20 bases between the two germline ends. The CDR3 covers 15 residues. Germline V gene lookup returns CDR1 MNHNY and CDR2 SVGAGI (reference sequence). This CDR3 reads CASSSRTGGIKEQYF. CDR3 sequence (DNA): TGTGCCAGCAGTTCTAGGACAGGAGGGATCAAAGAGCAGTACTTC.

The chain combines TRBV11-3 with TRBJ2-1; the match to TRBD2 covers 11 bases. This CDR3 has 15 amino acids. CDR1 is SGHNT, CDR2 YENEEA, per germline. The V gene end was trimmed by 5 bases and the J gene end by 4 bases; junction bases not matched to a gene: 4. CDR3 protein: CASSMTSGVYNEQFF. CDR3 nucleotides: TGTGCCAGCAGCATGACTAGCGGGGTTTACAATGAGCAGTTCTTC.

This sequence joins TRBV13 and TRBJ1-3; 7 bases match TRBD1. The germline gives CDR1 PRHDT, CDR2 FYEKMQ (reference sequence). The J segment lost 0 bases and the V segment lost 3 bases, leaving 5 bases of the junction unmatched. The CDR3 consists of 16 residues. DNA for the CDR3: TGTGCCAGCAGCTTCGCCAGGACAGGCTCTGGAAACACCATATATTTT. This sequence encodes CASSFARTGSGNTIYF.